This TCR beta chain stems from a study of HIV-infected patients and healthy controls. General study results and limits: CMV-associated CDR3s mostly grew nonsignificantly during therapy, while HIV-associated CDR3s declined significantly. HIV-infected patients and controls differed significantly in mean usage of eight alpha and eight beta V genes. Diversity differences between study cohorts were not due to their slight age and sex differences.

From germline, CDR1 is LNHDA and CDR2 SQIVND (reference sequence). The CDR3 sequence is 17 residues long. J gave up 4 bases and V 3 bases, and 12 bases lay outside the gene matches. The repertoire came from unfractionated whole blood and reflected all unsorted peripheral T cells. Alpha and beta constant-region primers primed reverse transcription of about 0.5 ug RNA. Each of the alpha and beta chains got its own library through chain-specific third strand synthesis with indices. TCRdb independently ran MiXCR on the 5' RACE reads; one entry per CDR3 protein. The sample lists 7,500 or so distinct CDR3 sequences, over 8% occurring once. There are many counts of this clonotype. Its antigen is unidentified.

The gene calls are TRBV19 and TRBJ2-1; TRBD2 agrees at 7 bases. The sequencing used blood, collected before antiretroviral therapy. This receptor was taken from an adult with HIV infection. The CDR3 loop is CASSILEAGESYNEQFF. In nucleotides, the CDR3 is TGTGCCAGTAGTATTTTAGAGGCGGGAGAGTCTTACAATGAGCAGTTCTTC.